This entry features one T cell receptor beta chain sequence. What this receptor recognizes is not known. No base quality information exists; no much larger clone differs at one position. The data are from a study of cytomegalovirus exposure and HLA in healthy donors (TCRdb year 2017). For context, the study as a whole: In an earlier analysis of 550 to 750 of the donors, 250 to 350 Gb of sequence data and about 110 million unique TCR beta sequences from about 190 million T cells were reported. In a later analysis, previously published TCR beta repertoires from 666 donors were re-analyzed and high-resolution HLA genotyping was added so that TCR occurrence patterns could be studied. Typing coverage differed by locus: A, B, C, DRB1 and DQB1 were typed in about 620-640 donors, DQA1 in about 550, DPA1 in around 580, and DPB1 in around 440. To decide whether each TCR beta V gene segment behaved as functional or pseudogenic, an earlier analysis of several hundred of the donors relied on high-throughput TCR beta sequencing. Using immunosequencing, the study profiled T cell repertoires from fewer than 700 subjects and related those repertoires to cytomegalovirus serostatus. A separate validation cohort of some 130 different subjects was used in addition to the approximately 700-subject first cohort. Several DR-DQ haplotypes were treated as single units for association and clustering because of strong linkage in the cohort. Every discovery cohort repertoire had been produced on one sequencing platform. Donor age, sex, ethnicity and CMV serostatus were collected together with the repertoire data. High-throughput TCR immunosequencing, statistical association of individual TCRs with disease status, and machine learning were combined to predict cytomegalovirus infection status. The aim of the study was to test whether cataloging public T cell receptors could identify signatures of past pathogen exposure. HLA typing covered class I and class II loci at four-digit resolution. On average, roughly 240,000 unique TCR beta nucleotide sequences were sequenced per donor among 398 genotyped donors of the cohort, with approximately 18% of those sequences being non-productive. An early release that covered more than 550 HLA-typed donors contained about 300 gigabases of sequencing data and around 85 million unique TCR sequences. A later genetic analysis took genome-wide SNP genotypes for about three fifths of the 666 donors and used that subset as a discovery cohort. Of the approximately 400 genotyped donors, about 80% fell in the genetic ancestry cluster associated with self-reported Caucasian donors. The later analysis used no new phenotypic data to find candidate immune exposures, relying instead on TCR beta sequences and their occurrence across donors.

Including the terminal cysteine and phenylalanine, the CDR3 comprises 13 residues. This entry keeps only the CDR3 DNA: 39 bases, framed from base 1. As encoded in the germline V gene (reference sequence), CDR1 is MNHEY while CDR2 is SMNVEV. V and J are trimmed by 4 bases and 4 bases, and the gene matches miss 1 base of the junction. In total, around 600 healthy bone marrow donors made up the cohort. All cohort members were sampled while nominally healthy, although unrecorded immune exposures were likely present. The donor was CMV seropositive and was included in the group of almost 300 seropositive cohort members. Each donor provided a peripheral blood sample, and peripheral blood mononuclear cells were used for TCR beta sequencing. Genomic DNA was extracted from the blood cell samples with the Qiagen DNeasy Blood Extraction Kit. The paper as a whole reports these results and caveats: The study listed approximately 150 TCR beta chains as associated with cytomegalovirus. In a later analysis, HLA-associated TCR beta chains were found to be more clonally expanded and to have lower generation probabilities than equally common non-associated chains. Immune exposure information for the cohort was limited to CMV serostatus. Across donors, most TCR sequences were observed very rarely, whereas some public TCRs were present in many individuals. A further reported finding was that TCR beta sequences accurately predicted the HLA-A and HLA-B alleles for most subjects in the first cohort. Because HLA typing was unavailable for some donors at each locus, only the typed subset was used in association tests. In a later analysis, several top co-occurrence clusters were reported to appear linked to parvovirus B19, influenza, CMV and Epstein-Barr virus. The authors suggested that the approach could potentially be generalized to other disease states and immunological phenotypes. A cluster of highly shared sequence variants was judged likely to represent a technical artifact of the sequencing pipeline. V-gene and J-gene trimming of TCR beta chains was associated with a missense DCLRE1C variant in a later genetic analysis, and the association was replicated in an independent cohort. At a false discovery rate of 0.05, a later analysis linked under 20,000 TCR beta sequences to specific HLA alleles. Because counts were too low, seventeen rarely observed V segments, including chromosome 9 orphons, were left out of the earlier analysis of roughly 600 of the donors. According to a later genetic analysis, donors in an Asian-associated ancestry cluster had fewer N-insertions in productive TCRs than the approximately 630-donor mean. Sequencing depth was assumed to be roughly uniform across donors in the presence/absence analyses, though that assumption may not hold. Strong co-occurrence of HLA alleles, especially DR and DQ, made assigning TCR associations to individual alleles difficult. The classifier was reported to diagnose cytomegalovirus status with high specificity and sensitivity in both the original and validation cohorts. The 87-base-pair reads could not distinguish some IMGT-functional V segments, including TRBV6-2 and TRBV6-3, so those segments were excluded. A later analysis found that most CMV-associated TCR beta chains appeared HLA-restricted, with HLA associations seemingly driven largely by CMV exposure. Correlated functional status among segregating V segments might be attributable to linkage disequilibrium, but an unknown experimental factor could not be ruled out. In an earlier analysis of approximately 600 of the donors, most TCR beta V segments were observed in productive rearrangements about 90% or about 30% of the time, broadly matching IMGT annotations. This cohort had only TCR beta chains sequenced, and the lack of alpha or paired-chain data limited which features could be detected. Three of the identified cytomegalovirus-associated TCR beta chains were confirmed in vitro to be specific for cytomegalovirus antigens. A later analysis found that TCR association rates varied across HLA loci, with DRB1 alleles showing the most associated TCRs and HLA-C alleles the fewest.

Library preparation employed the immunoSEQ multiplex PCR assay. A mixture of 60 forward primers for TCR Vbeta segments and 13 reverse primers for TCR Jbeta segments was used in the multiplex PCR. The CDR3 region of rearranged TCR beta genes was amplified from genomic DNA with a multiplex PCR assay. Amplified TCR beta libraries were sequenced as 87-base-pair reads on the Illumina HiSeq System. Per the authors' processing: A later analysis counted approximately 74 million unique TCR beta chains across the 700 or so repertoires, and 10 million to 12 million of these chains were shared by at least two donors. Raw reads were error-corrected and collapsed into unique sequences with a nearest-neighbor algorithm that merged closely related sequences to remove PCR and sequencing errors. To assign V, D and J gene segments, CDR3 sequences were aligned to IMGT reference sequences. For a sequence to be retained, a match of at least six nucleotides was required to both a V gene segment and a J gene segment. Rearrangements were called productive when the CDR3 lacked stop codons and stayed in frame with V and J; all others were non-productive. CDR3 was defined according to IMGT convention as the region running from the second conserved V-encoded cysteine to the conserved J-encoded phenylalanine. Sequences without an unambiguous match to a single V gene segment were excluded from the earlier analysis of approximately 600 of the donors. In an earlier analysis of roughly 500 of the donors, V segments were called functional above 56.7% productive rearrangements and were called segregating when the between-donor standard deviation exceeded 5%. A statistical classification framework was built to diagnose cytomegalovirus status from the catalog of TCR beta chain sequences. In a later analysis, TCR nucleotide sequences were compared against IMGT/GENE-DB human TR gene sequences so that V and J genes could be assigned. A later analysis assigned CDR3 sequences and most-parsimonious VDJ recombination scenarios with the TCRdist pipeline. In a later analysis, every TCR beta chain was defined by the combination of its CDR3 amino acid sequence and its V-gene family, and reads without a unique V-gene family were dropped. A later analysis removed several hundred highly shared, low-generation-probability nucleotide sequences to deal with suspected cross-contamination and a sequencing artifact. For each public chain, a later analysis derived a clonal expansion index from normalized ranks of inferred template counts within each repertoire. A later analysis computed generation probabilities with a VDJ recombination model fitted to out-of-frame rearrangements, and checked the results against IGoR. Hypergeometric tests were used in a later analysis to score TCR-TCR, TCR-HLA and TCR-CMV co-occurrence, with a repertoire-size bias correction applied to the TCR pairs. To estimate false discovery rates, a later analysis permuted the HLA or CMV assignments 20 times. A later analysis grouped co-occurring TCRs with DBSCAN, adding TCRdist sequence similarity when clustering within HLA-allele-positive subsets. Repertoires with fewer than 30,000 or more than 120,000 public chains were left out of co-occurrence clustering, as were about 5 repertoires with anomalous nucleotide sharing. The table comes from immuneACCESS by way of TCRdb, which keeps in-frame sequences with V and J called. Part of the clones is missing from these tables; in studies checked, under half for an unresolved V gene and the rest for unknown reasons. The V and J calls and clone size are taken from that table; D and trimming were inferred from the DNA. Here the sample has approximately 110,000 clones; over 75% occur a single time. The top ten clones comprise 6.5% to 9.5% of the sample.

This receptor chain uses TRBV27 and TRBJ2-1, and TRBD1 aligns with 7 junction nucleotides. This receptor was identified in a woman in her 40s in good health and CMV-seropositive. Material: PBMCs. Here the CDR3 is given as CASSWDRYNEQFF. The sequenced DNA is TGTGCCAGCAGTTGGGACAGATACAATGAGCAGTTCTTC.